The entry that follows covers one T cell receptor beta chain sequence. Germline V CDR1 and CDR2: SGHDN, FVKESK. Trimming stripped 0 bases from V and 4 bases from J, with 24 bases between. The CDR3 has 19 residues. This entry is derived from a study of control samples from healthy donors and cancer patients. The repertoire was sequenced with immunoSEQ multiplex PCR; TCRdb's copy has only in-frame clones and lacks some. The sample consists of about 57,000 clones, around 95% of them appearing once. V usage is TRBV14 and J usage is TRBJ1-2; a weak D match, TRBD1 (5 bases). Input material: blood. The receptor comes from a man in his thirties or forties in good health. In DNA, the CDR3 is TGTGCCAGCAGCCAAGAGCTTCGCGTCGGGGGAAGGCCTTCCTATGGCTACACCTTC. This sequence encodes CASSQELRVGGRPSYGYTF.